Presented here are 3 T cell receptor beta chains from one specimen sequenced in a study of blood T cell repertoires in COVID-19. Clones were read by immunoSEQ multiplex PCR, and TCRdb kept only the in-frame ones, dropping some. The table has 150,000 to 200,000 clones, 92% seen once. Sequencing input: peripheral blood. Source of these receptors: a man younger than 45 with COVID-19, enrolled during active disease.

This sequence joins TRBV12-5 and TRBJ1-1, with 8 nucleotides matching TRBD1. V gave up 1 base and J gave up 0 bases; unmatched junction bases: 1. The CDR3 consists of 15 residues. In germline, CDR1 is LGHNT, CDR2 FRNRAP. The chain's CDR3 is CASGLGTGMNTEAFF. The CDR3 DNA sequence: TGTGCTAGTGGTTTGGGGACAGGGATGAACACTGAAGCTTTCTTT.

This chain joins TRBV7-2 and TRBJ2-1, with unresolved D. CDR3 length: 12 amino acids. The V gene's germline CDR1 is SGHTA and CDR2 FQGNSA. Trimming shortened V by 6 bases and J by 0 bases, and 3 bases separated the two germline ends. The CDR3 region is CASSLSYNEQFF. The CDR3 DNA reads as TGTGCCAGCAGTCTCTCCTACAATGAGCAGTTCTTC.

This clone has only one observation. This chain links TRBV5-1 with TRBJ2-7, with 10 positions matching TRBD2. Germline assignment: CDR1 SGHRS and CDR2 YFSETQ. This CDR3 is 17 amino acids long. With 0 bases clipped from V and 8 bases from J, the junction kept 14 bases outside the gene matches. CDR3 loop: CASSLEPPGLALQQQYF. CDR3 DNA sequence: TGCGCCAGCAGCTTGGAACCTCCGGGACTAGCGTTACAACAGCAGTACTTC.